This T cell receptor (beta chain) was profiled in a study of spatial heterogeneity in lung cancer. CDR1 and CDR2 from the germline V gene are LGHDT and YNNKEL (reference sequence). Trimming shortened V by 1 base and J by 7 bases, and 8 bases separated the two germline ends. The CDR3 sequence is 12 residues long. Time point reported: sample taken at primary tumor resection. Without sorting, whole RNA was sequenced from tumor, nontumor lung or frozen PBMC. TCRdb itself ran the 5' RACE reads through MiXCR, one entry per CDR3 protein. The data show over a thousand distinct CDR3 sequences, about 45% seen once.

The genes are TRBV3-1 and TRBJ2-7, with D hard to call. The receptor comes from a female donor with early-stage non-small cell lung cancer. The starting material was PBMCs, obtained at surgery. The CDR3 is CASSQVRGEQYF. The CDR3 nucleotides read TGTGCCAGCAGCCAAGTTCGCGGAGAGCAGTACTTC.